The clone carrying this T cell receptor beta chain was seen more than once but under ten times. Its target is unknown. The data stem from a study of cytomegalovirus exposure and HLA in healthy donors. Across the whole study: Among the 300 to 450 genotyped donors, around 81% were placed in the Caucasian-associated ancestry cluster. Study results and limitations: The authors confirmed in vitro that a few CMV-associated chains were specific for CMV antigens. The study recorded 160 or so TCR beta chains that were cytomegalovirus-associated. Later analysis demonstrated an association between a missense DCLRE1C variant and TCR beta V- and J-gene trimming.

Both 60 Vbeta primers and 13 Jbeta primers went into the PCR. The data were produced by immunoSEQ multiplex PCR, yet TCRdb's version contains in-frame clones alone and is incomplete. The data show 95,000 to 150,000 clones, with over 6.5% seen just once and 6% to 7.5% held by the top ten. V shed 4 bases and J 1 base; nucleotides not matched to a gene: 9. Germline V gene data show CDR1 as SGHVS and CDR2 as FQNEAQ. This CDR3 region has 19 residues. The chain uses TRBV7-8 and TRBJ2-3; 15 nucleotides agree with TRBD2. The clonotype comes from a woman between 40 and 55 years old in good health and CMV-seropositive. The sequenced sample was PBMCs. CDR3 in DNA: TGTGCCAGCAGCTCACTATCCGGACTAGCGGGGGGGCGCACAGATACGCAGTATTTT. Residues: CASSSLSGLAGGRTDTQYF.